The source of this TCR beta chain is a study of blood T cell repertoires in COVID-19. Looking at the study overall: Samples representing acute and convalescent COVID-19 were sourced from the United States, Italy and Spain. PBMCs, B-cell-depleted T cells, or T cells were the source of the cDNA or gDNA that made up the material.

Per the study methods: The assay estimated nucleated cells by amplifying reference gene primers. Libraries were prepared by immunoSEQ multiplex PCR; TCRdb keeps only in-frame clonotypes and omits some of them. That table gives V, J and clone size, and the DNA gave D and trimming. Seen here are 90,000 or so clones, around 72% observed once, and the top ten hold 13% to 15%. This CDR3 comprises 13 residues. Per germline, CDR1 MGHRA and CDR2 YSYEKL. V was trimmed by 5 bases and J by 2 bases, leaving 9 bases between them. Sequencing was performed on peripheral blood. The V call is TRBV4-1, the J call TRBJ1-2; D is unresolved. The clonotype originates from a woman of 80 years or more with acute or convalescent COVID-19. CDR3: CASSDPRNYGYTF. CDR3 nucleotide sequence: TGCGCCAGCAGCGATCCCAGGAACTATGGCTACACCTTC.